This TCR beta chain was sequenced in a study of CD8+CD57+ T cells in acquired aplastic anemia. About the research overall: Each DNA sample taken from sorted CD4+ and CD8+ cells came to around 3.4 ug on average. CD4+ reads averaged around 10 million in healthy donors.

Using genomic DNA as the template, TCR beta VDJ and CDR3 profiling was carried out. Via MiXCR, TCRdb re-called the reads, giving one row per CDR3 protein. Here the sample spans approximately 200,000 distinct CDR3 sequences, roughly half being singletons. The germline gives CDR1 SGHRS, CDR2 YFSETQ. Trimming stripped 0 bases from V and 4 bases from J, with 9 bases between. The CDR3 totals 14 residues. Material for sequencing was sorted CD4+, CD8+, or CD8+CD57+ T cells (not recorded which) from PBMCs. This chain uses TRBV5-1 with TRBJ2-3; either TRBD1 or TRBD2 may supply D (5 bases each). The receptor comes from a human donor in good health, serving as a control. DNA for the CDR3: TGCGCCAGCAGCTTGGCCCTGGGGGCAGATACGCAGTATTTT. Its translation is CASSLALGADTQYF.